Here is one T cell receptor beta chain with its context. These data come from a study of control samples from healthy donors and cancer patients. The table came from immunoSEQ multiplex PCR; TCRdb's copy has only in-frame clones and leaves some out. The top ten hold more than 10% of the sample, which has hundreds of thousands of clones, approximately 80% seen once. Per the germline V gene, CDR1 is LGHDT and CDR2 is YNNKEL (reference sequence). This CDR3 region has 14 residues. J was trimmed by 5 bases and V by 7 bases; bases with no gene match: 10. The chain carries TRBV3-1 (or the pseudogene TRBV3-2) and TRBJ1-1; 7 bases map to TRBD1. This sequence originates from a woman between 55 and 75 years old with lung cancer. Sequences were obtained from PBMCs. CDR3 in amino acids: CASKKQGRNTEAFF. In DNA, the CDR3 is TGTGCCAGCAAAAAACAGGGGCGGAATACTGAAGCTTTCTTT.